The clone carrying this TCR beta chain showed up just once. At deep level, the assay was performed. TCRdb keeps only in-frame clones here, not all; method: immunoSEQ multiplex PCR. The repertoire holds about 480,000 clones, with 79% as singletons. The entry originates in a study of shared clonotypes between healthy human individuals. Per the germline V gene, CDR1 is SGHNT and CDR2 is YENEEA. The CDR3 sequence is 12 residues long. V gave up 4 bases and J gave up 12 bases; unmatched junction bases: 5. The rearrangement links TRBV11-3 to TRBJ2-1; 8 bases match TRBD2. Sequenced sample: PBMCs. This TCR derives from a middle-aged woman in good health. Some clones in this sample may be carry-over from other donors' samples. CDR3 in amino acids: CASSSGGTVQFF. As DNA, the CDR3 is TGTGCCAGCAGCTCGGGGGGGACCGTGCAGTTCTTC.